These 9 T cell receptor beta chains were sequenced from one sample in a study of graft-versus-host responses after intestinal transplantation (dated by TCRdb to the early 2020s). The time point label of this sample denotes: cells obtained before transplantation from donor or recipient. Receptors were amplified or captured by the immunoSEQ multiplex PCR assay. TCRdb took over this immuneACCESS table, retaining in-frame rearrangements with V and J assigned. Such tables are incomplete; in checked studies, under half of the missing clones stem from an unresolved V gene, and the remainder is unexplained. Present in this sample are about 130,000 clones, around 90% of which were seen just once. The ten largest clones take up about 0.18% of the sample. The antigens of these receptors remain unknown. Sequencing was performed on unstimulated CD4+ T cells sorted from spleen or lymph node cells, taken before intestinal transplant. The receptors come from a human donor who received an intestinal transplant.

This chain links TRBV18 with TRBJ1-1, with 8 bases fitting TRBD1. Germline V lookup: CDR1 KGHSH, CDR2 LQKENI. Trimming took 8 bases from V and 3 from J; bases not matched to a gene: 2. The CDR3 length is 12 residues. The CDR3 DNA reads as TGTGCCAGCCTACAGGGGGACACTGAAGCTTTCTTT. It codes for CASLQGDTEAFF.

The chain carries TRBV11-2 and TRBJ2-3, with TRBD2 identical over 11 bases. The CDR3 spans 17 residues. V shed 1 base, J shed 6 bases, and the junction held 9 bases outside the gene matches. Germline loops: CDR1 SGHAT, CDR2 FQNNGV. The CDR3 DNA reads TGTGCCAGCAGCTTAGCCGTCGTAGCGGGAGGGCCCGATACGCAGTATTTT. It yields the protein CASSLAVVAGGPDTQYF.

The V and J genes are TRBV7-2 and TRBJ2-7; D gene uncertain. Germline CDR1 is SGHTA and CDR2 is FQGNSA. The CDR3 consists of 11 residues. V was pared by 4 bases and J by 7 bases, with 8 bases between. The CDR3 region is CASSSGREQYF. CDR3 coding DNA: TGTGCCAGCAGCTCCGGACGAGAGCAGTACTTC.

The chain recombines TRBV7-9 with TRBJ1-5; D perhaps matches TRBD1 (5 bases). The germline V and J ends were trimmed by 0 bases and 0 bases, with 12 bases remaining between them. Germline CDR1 reads SEHNR; CDR2 reads FQNEAQ (reference sequence). CDR3 size: 17 residues. Here the CDR3 DNA reads TGTGCCAGCAGCTTAGCGCTGGGACCTTATAGCAATCAGCCCCAGCATTTT. This translates into CASSLALGPYSNQPQHF.

The chain recombines TRBV7-8 with TRBJ2-2, with D possibly TRBD1 on 6 matching bases. Looked up from germline, CDR1 is SGHVS and CDR2 is FQNEAQ. This CDR3 is 16 amino acids long. Trimming removed 6 bases from V and 3 bases from J, with 17 bases in between. The CDR3 here is CASRLQGIVYTGELFF. CDR3 nucleotides: TGTGCCAGCAGGTTACAGGGAATAGTCTACACCGGGGAGCTGTTTTTT.

V and J are TRBV30 and TRBJ1-6; D perhaps matches TRBD1 (6 bases). CDR1 is GTSNPN and CDR2 is SVGIG in the germline V gene (reference sequence). V lost 1 base, J lost 5 bases, and 12 bases lay in between. This CDR3 is built from 15 residues. CDR3 DNA sequence: TGTGCCTGGAGTGGGGGGGGCTTCAATAATTCACCCCTCCACTTT. Protein product: CAWSGGGFNNSPLHF.

This clone has a single count. The chain uses TRBV11-2 and TRBJ1-5; 8 bases are a match to TRBD1. The CDR3 contains 14 residues. Trimming at V came to 3 bases and at J to 7 bases, leaving 5 bases not matched to a gene. In germline, CDR1 is SGHAT, CDR2 FQNNGV. The CDR3 region has the DNA TGTGCCAGCAGCTTTGGGACAGGCAGGCAGCCCCAGCATTTT. This encodes CASSFGTGRQPQHF.

The gene calls are TRBV7-9 and TRBJ2-7, with D perhaps assigned TRBD1 or TRBD2 (5 bases each). This CDR3 has 17 amino acids. Germline V gene lookup returns CDR1 SEHNR and CDR2 FQNEAQ (reference sequence). Deletions cut 5 bases from V and 7 bases from J, with 27 bases between. The CDR3 here is CASSPIGSRQGVREQYF. For the CDR3, the DNA is TGTGCCAGCAGCCCCATAGGGTCTCGCCAGGGAGTAAGGGAGCAGTACTTC. Combining the CDR3 with reference TRBV7-9 and TRBJ2-7 gives the whole variable domain DTGVSQNPRHKITKRGQNVTFRCDPISEHNRLYWYRQTLGQGPEFLTYFQNEAQLEKSRLLSDRFSAERPKGSFSTLEIQRTEQGDSAMYLCASSPIGSRQGVREQYFGPGTRLTVT.

The chain links TRBV12-5 to TRBJ1-1; D possibly corresponds to TRBD1 (5 bases). The V and J ends lost 5 bases and 1 base respectively, with 14 bases between them. Germline assignment: CDR1 LGHNT and CDR2 FRNRAP. The CDR3 consists of 15 residues. The CDR3 region is CASGHQRTGNTEAFF. The CDR3 nucleotides are TGTGCTAGTGGTCACCAAAGAACAGGGAACACTGAAGCTTTCTTT.